This passage covers 32 T cell receptor beta chains from one sample sequenced in a study of blood T cell repertoires in COVID-19. Profiled with immunoSEQ multiplex PCR; TCRdb holds only in-frame clones, not every one. The table lists hundreds of thousands of clones, roughly 80% of them singletons. Sample: PBMCs or T cells enriched from blood (not recorded which). These receptors were obtained from a man aged 35-49 years who had been exposed to COVID-19.

V and J are TRBV7-9 and TRBJ2-1; 9 nucleotides line up with TRBD2. V was pared by 3 bases and J by 5 bases, with 2 bases of the junction left unmatched. Germline CDR1 is SEHNR and CDR2 is FQNEAQ (reference sequence). The CDR3 contains 14 residues. The CDR3 region is CASSFAGGHNEQFF. The DNA for the CDR3 is TGTGCCAGCAGCTTTGCGGGAGGGCACAATGAGCAGTTCTTC. Using reference TRBV7-9 and TRBJ2-1 for the parts outside the CDR3, the full variable domain is DTGVSQNPRHKITKRGQNVTFRCDPISEHNRLYWYRQTLGQGPEFLTYFQNEAQLEKSRLLSDRFSAERPKGSFSTLEIQRTEQGDSAMYLCASSFAGGHNEQFFGPGTRLTVL.

This clone showed up just once. The chain carries TRBV19 and TRBJ2-2; D is possibly TRBD1 (5 bases). The V gene's germline CDR1 is LNHDA and CDR2 SQIVND (reference sequence). V shed 5 bases and J shed 9 bases, with 13 bases lying between them. The CDR3 spans 13 residues. The CDR3 nucleotides are TGTGCCAGTAGTCTTATCAGGGCGAGGGAGCTGTTTTTT. Translation: CASSLIRARELFF.

The chain has TRBV12-3 or TRBV12-4 and TRBJ2-7; perhaps TRBD1 as D (6 bases). Trimming took 8 bases from V and 6 from J, leaving 14 bases between them. This CDR3 spans 12 amino acids. CDR3 DNA: TGTGCCAGCTCCCGGGGACAAAGCGAGCAGTACTTC. The encoded protein is CASSRGQSEQYF.

This chain joins TRBV10-3 and TRBJ2-5; possibly TRBD2 for D (5 bases). There are 13 residues in the CDR3. V was clipped by 9 bases and J by 2 bases, with 13 bases between them. Germline V lookup: CDR1 ENHRY, CDR2 SYGVKD. In nucleotides, the CDR3 is TGTGCCATTAAAACCGGGGAACAAGAGACCCAGTACTTC. Protein: CAIKTGEQETQYF.

The chain links TRBV6-4 to TRBJ1-2; TRBD1 matches at 8 bases. The germline V gene encodes CDR1 MRHNA and CDR2 SNTAGT. The CDR3 runs 14 residues. V was pared by 0 bases and J by 6 bases, with 3 bases of the junction left unmatched. CDR3 nucleotide sequence: TGTGCCAGCAGTGACTCGACAGGGGTACATGGCTACACCTTC. It specifies CASSDSTGVHGYTF.

The CDR3 DNA reads TGTGCCAGCAGATTACAGGGGAATGGCTACACCTTC. Protein: CASRLQGNGYTF. The chain carries TRBV7-9 and TRBJ1-2, with 7 bases identical to TRBD1. The germline gives CDR1 SEHNR, CDR2 FQNEAQ (reference sequence). The CDR3 has 12 residues. Trimming cost V 6 bases and J 6 bases; bases outside gene matches: 4.

V is TRBV13 and J is TRBJ1-5; tentative D call: TRBD1 (5 bases). From germline, CDR1 is PRHDT and CDR2 FYEKMQ (reference sequence). There are 14 residues in the CDR3. Deletions cut 3 bases from V and 5 bases from J, with 11 bases between. The CDR3 coding sequence is TGTGCCAGCAGCTTCGGAGGGGTAGATCAGCCCCAGCATTTT. Translating gives CASSFGGVDQPQHF.

This chain joins TRBV30 and TRBJ2-5; D might be TRBD2 (5 bases). Trimming took 5 bases from V and 4 from J, leaving 17 bases between them. The length of the CDR3 is 14 residues. Germline V gene lookup returns CDR1 GTSNPN and CDR2 SVGIG (reference sequence). The CDR3: CAWVLRTRGETQYF. Here the CDR3 DNA reads TGTGCCTGGGTGCTACGGACCCGGGGAGAGACCCAGTACTTC.

CDR3 sequence (DNA): TGTGCCAGCAGCTCGACAGGGAGGACTGAAGCTTTCTTT. As protein: CASSSTGRTEAFF. The chain uses TRBV7-6 and TRBJ1-1; 7 nucleotides match TRBD1. Per germline, CDR1 SGHVS and CDR2 FNYEAQ. There are 13 residues in the CDR3. V lost 4 bases, J lost 5 bases, and 4 bases stayed unmatched.

The V gene is TRBV11-2, the J gene TRBJ1-5; no reliable D call. The length of the CDR3 is 13 residues. Trimming removed 5 bases from V and 7 bases from J, with 12 bases in between. Germline CDR1 and CDR2: SGHAT and FQNNGV. The CDR3 sequence is CASSPGREQPQHF. The DNA of the CDR3 is TGTGCCAGCAGCCCAGGTCGGGAGCAGCCCCAGCATTTT.

This chain joins TRBV7-2 and TRBJ1-1; tentative D call: TRBD1 (6 bases). The CDR3 loop spans 15 amino acids. The V end lost 5 bases, the J end lost 5 bases, and 18 bases lay between the germline ends. Per the germline V gene, CDR1 is SGHTA and CDR2 is FQGNSA. The CDR3 here is CASSLWGGTETEAFF. DNA for the CDR3: TGTGCCAGCAGCCTCTGGGGGGGCACGGAAACTGAAGCTTTCTTT. Combining the CDR3 with reference TRBV7-2 and TRBJ1-1 gives the whole variable domain GAGVSQSPSNKVTEKGKDVELRCDPISGHTALYWYRQSLGQGLEFLIYFQGNSAPDKSGLPSDRFSAERTGGSVSTLTIQRTQQEDSAVYLCASSLWGGTETEAFFGQGTRLTVV.

This clone has more than one count but fewer than ten. CDR3 region: CATSDSGSPLHF. The CDR3 region has the DNA TGTGCCACCAGTGATTCGGGTTCACCCCTCCACTTT. J is TRBJ1-6 and V is TRBV24-1; unclear D gene. Germline CDR1 is KGHDR and CDR2 is SFDVKD. The CDR3 spans 12 residues. Trimming took 2 bases from V and 9 from J, leaving 4 bases between them.

The rearrangement links TRBV24-1 to TRBJ2-1; 8 nucleotides align to TRBD1. The germline V gene encodes CDR1 KGHDR and CDR2 SFDVKD. This CDR3 is 16 amino acids long. Trimming removed 1 base from V and 2 bases from J; junction bases left unmatched: 3. In DNA, the CDR3 is TGTGCCACCAGTGATTTAGGGACAGGCCCCTACAATGAGCAGTTCTTC. Translation: CATSDLGTGPYNEQFF.

The chain recombines TRBV9 with TRBJ2-3, with unresolved D. The V gene's germline CDR1 is SGDLS and CDR2 YYNGEE. Deletions cut 3 bases from V and 2 bases from J, with 7 bases between. This CDR3 has 13 amino acids. CDR3 amino acids: CASSAYYTDTQYF. The CDR3 DNA reads TGTGCCAGCAGCGCCTACTACACAGATACGCAGTATTTT.

The chain has TRBV18 and TRBJ2-7; 8 bases map to TRBD2. With V trimmed by 2 bases and J by 3 bases, 9 bases remained unmatched. Germline V gene sequence: CDR1 KGHSH, CDR2 LQKENI. The CDR3 totals 16 residues. CDR3 sequence: CASSPMAGGGYYEQYF. CDR3 in DNA: TGTGCCAGCTCACCAATGGCGGGAGGAGGGTACTACGAGCAGTACTTC.

This sequence joins TRBV30 and TRBJ1-1; D gene uncertain. CDR3 length: 12 amino acids. V lost 5 bases, J lost 5 bases, and 12 bases lay in between. Germline lookup yields CDR1 GTSNPN and CDR2 SVGIG (reference sequence). This CDR3 is CAWGRGITEAFF. The CDR3, as DNA: TGTGCCTGGGGTCGGGGTATTACTGAAGCTTTCTTT.

The chain couples TRBV6-6 to TRBJ2-1; 7 bases line up with TRBD1. CDR3 length equals 15 residues. Losses at the gene ends were 7 bases for V and 7 bases for J; bases not matched to a gene: 13. The germline V gene encodes CDR1 MNHNY and CDR2 SVGAGI (reference sequence). The CDR3 DNA follows: TGTGCCAGCACCTTTGAGACAGGGACGAAAAATGAGCAGTTCTTC. Translating gives CASTFETGTKNEQFF.

This chain links TRBV23-1 with TRBJ1-4, with 8 bases that match TRBD1. TRBV23-1 is an open reading frame, and its role is uncertain. CDR3 length: 17 residues. The trim removed 0 bases at V and 6 bases at J, leaving 9 bases unmatched. The CDR3 reads CASSQSDRAQPYEKLFF. The CDR3 DNA is TGCGCCAGCAGTCAATCGGACAGGGCCCAACCATATGAAAAACTGTTTTTT.

V usage is TRBV30 and J usage is TRBJ2-1, with 9 bases identical to TRBD1. Trimming cost V 4 bases and J 3 bases; bases outside gene matches: 7. This CDR3 is 15 amino acids long. Germline V gives CDR1 GTSNPN, CDR2 SVGIG (reference sequence). The CDR3 reads CAWTLGQGNYNEQFF. The CDR3, as DNA: TGTGCCTGGACTCTTGGACAGGGGAACTACAATGAGCAGTTCTTC.

The V gene is TRBV9, the J gene TRBJ2-5; 9 bases align to TRBD2. J gave up 5 bases and V 4 bases, and 9 bases lay outside the gene matches. The CDR3 is 15 amino acids. Germline CDR1 SGDLS, CDR2 YYNGEE. Written as DNA, the CDR3 is TGTGCCAGCAGCCCCCGTCTGAGCGGGAGGGAGACCCAGTACTTC. This codes for CASSPRLSGRETQYF.

The chain couples TRBV5-6 to TRBJ2-1; 14 bases are a match to TRBD2. The CDR3 is 16 amino acids. The germline V gene encodes CDR1 SGHDT and CDR2 YYEEEE. J lost 15 bases, V lost 5 bases, and 16 bases had no gene match. CDR3 nucleotide sequence: TGTGCCAGCAGTTCAATCGGACTAGCGGGAGGTTGTGCGTCGTTCTTC. Amino acids: CASSSIGLAGGCASFF.

The V gene is TRBV29-1, the J gene TRBJ2-3, with a weak D call TRBD1 (5 bases). V lost 3 bases and J lost 4, with 11 bases in between. CDR1 and CDR2 from the germline V gene are SQVTM and ANQGSEA. The CDR3 is 13 amino acids. The CDR3 is CSVETVQADTQYF. CDR3 coding DNA: TGCAGCGTTGAGACAGTCCAGGCAGATACGCAGTATTTT.

The chain links TRBV9 to TRBJ1-1; TRBD1 agrees at 8 bases. J lost 5 bases, V lost 3 bases, and 18 bases had no gene match. Germline V gene data show CDR1 as SGDLS and CDR2 as YYNGEE. The CDR3 spans 18 residues. Here the CDR3 DNA reads TGTGCCAGCAGCGCAGACAGGGGTAAGCCGAACTTCGTGACTGAAGCTTTCTTT. Residues: CASSADRGKPNFVTEAFF.

The V gene is TRBV4-2, the J gene TRBJ1-4, with D possibly TRBD1 on 6 matching bases. This CDR3 has 15 amino acids. Trimming removed 4 bases at V and 7 bases at J, with 16 bases between. Germline loops: CDR1 LGHNA, CDR2 YNFKEQ. CDR3: CASSPTTGGGEKLFF. CDR3 sequence (DNA): TGTGCCAGCAGCCCAACGACAGGCGGTGGTGAAAAACTGTTTTTT.

The J gene is TRBJ2-7, the V gene TRBV30; tentatively, D is TRBD2 (5 bases). Germline CDR1 GTSNPN, CDR2 SVGIG (reference sequence). Trimming took 7 bases from V and 2 from J, leaving 12 bases between them. This CDR3 is 12 amino acids long. The CDR3 bases are TGTGCCTTGACCGGGGATACCTACGAGCAGTACTTC. Amino acids: CALTGDTYEQYF.

Concerning this clone: The identical CDR3 is also encoded by other nucleotide sequences in the sample. This sequence joins TRBV9 and TRBJ2-5; weak D call: TRBD2 (5 bases). CDR3 length: 15 residues. The V end was cut by 0 bases, the J end by 1 base, with 10 bases between. CDR1 and CDR2 from the germline V gene are SGDLS and YYNGEE. CDR3 coding DNA: TGTGCCAGCAGCGTAGGGGGAGCGGTCCAAGAGACCCAGTACTTC. Amino acids: CASSVGGAVQETQYF.

The J gene is TRBJ2-1, the V gene TRBV5-4; 9 bases fit TRBD1. Germline CDR1 reads SGHNT; CDR2 reads YYREEE (reference sequence). The CDR3 loop spans 16 amino acids. V was pared by 4 bases and J by 8 bases, with 13 bases of the junction left unmatched. DNA for the CDR3: TGTGCCAGCAGCCCCGTCCCGGGACAGGGATCGGATGAGCAGTTCTTC. Its protein is CASSPVPGQGSDEQFF.

This clone was counted a single time. The rearrangement joins TRBV19 to TRBJ1-1, with D tentatively TRBD1 (5 bases). The CDR3 length is 15 residues. The V gene lost 0 bases and the J gene lost 6 bases, with 14 bases spanning the gap. Germline V gene sequence: CDR1 LNHDA, CDR2 SQIVND (reference sequence). CDR3 protein: CASSIEFGGFPEAFF. The CDR3 DNA reads TGTGCCAGTAGTATAGAGTTTGGGGGGTTCCCTGAAGCTTTCTTT.

Concerning this clone: The junction does not match germline at one end; this may be a read error. This rearrangement joins TRBV7-7 to TRBJ2-5; 9 positions match TRBD2. CDR1 and CDR2 from the germline V gene are SSHAT and FNYEAQ (reference sequence). The CDR3 is made up of 13 amino acids. Here the CDR3 reads CASSLAGDETQYF. The DNA for the CDR3 is TGTGCTAGCAGCTTAGCGGGAGATGAGACCCAGTACTTC. Looking up the rest from reference TRBV7-7 and TRBJ2-5 gives the full variable domain: GAGVSQSPRYKVTKRGQDVTLRCDPISSHATLYWYQQALGQGPEFLTYFNYEAQPDKSGLPSDRFSAERPEGSISTLTIQRTEQRDSAMYRCASSLAGDETQYFGPGTRLLVL.

This chain's CDR3 is CATSGRTNQPQHF. CDR3 nucleotides: TGTGCCACCAGTGGGAGGACGAATCAGCCCCAGCATTTT. The V and J genes are TRBV24-1 and TRBJ1-5; D is undetermined. This CDR3 comprises 13 residues. Germline V CDR1 and CDR2: KGHDR, SFDVKD. The V and J ends lost 5 bases and 4 bases respectively, with 8 bases between them.

V is TRBV30 and J is TRBJ2-6, with a tentative D call TRBD1 (6 bases). Germline assignment: CDR1 GTSNPN and CDR2 SVGIG (reference sequence). This CDR3 comprises 16 residues. Trimming cost V 4 bases and J 0 bases, with 13 bases left between them. The CDR3 coding sequence is TGTGCCTGGACTCCAGGGACATCCTCTGGGGCCAACGTCCTGACTTTC. Residues: CAWTPGTSSGANVLTF.

This chain connects TRBV30 to TRBJ1-3, with D possibly matching TRBD1 (5 bases). The V end lost 1 base, the J end lost 5 bases, and 9 bases lay between the germline ends. The CDR3 runs 13 residues. CDR1 and CDR2 (germline): GTSNPN, SVGIG (reference sequence). Written as DNA, the CDR3 is TGTGCCTGGAGTGAAACAGGAAGAAACACCATATATTTT. Translation: CAWSETGRNTIYF. Supplemented by reference TRBV30 and TRBJ1-3, the full variable domain reads SQTIHQWPATLVQPVGSPLSLECTVEGTSNPNLYWYRQAAGRGLQLLFYSVGIGQISSEVPQNLSASRPQDRQFILSSKKLLLSDSGFYLCAWSETGRNTIYFGEGSWLTVV.